What follows are 22 T cell receptor beta chains derived from one specimen sequenced in a study of cytomegalovirus exposure and HLA in healthy donors (dated by TCRdb to 2017 to 2019). Receptors were amplified or captured by the immunoSEQ multiplex PCR assay. For the multiplex PCR, a mixture combining 60 forward primers for TCR Vbeta segments and 13 reverse primers for TCR Jbeta segments was used. As stored in TCRdb, this immuneACCESS dataset retains in-frame rearrangements with V and J assigned. A fraction of the clones does not appear; measured against another copy, unresolved V genes explain less than half of the discrepancy, and the remainder lacks a known reason. Recorded for this sample are more than 95,000 clones; 79% of them occurred a single time. The ten largest clones capture 4% to 5.5% of the sample. The specimen sequenced was PBMCs. These receptors were collected from a man aged 25-45 years in good health and CMV-seropositive.

The chain employs TRBV15 and TRBJ1-1; 7 positions agree with TRBD1. Germline trimming cut 0 bases from V and 0 bases from J; bases unmatched to any gene: 10. Germline CDR1 and CDR2: LNHNV and YYDKDF (reference sequence). The CDR3 length is 18 residues. This CDR3 is CATSREGGLITLNTEAFF. The CDR3 DNA follows: TGTGCCACCAGCAGAGAAGGGGGCCTGATTACCTTGAACACTGAAGCTTTCTTT.

V is TRBV11-3 and J is TRBJ2-1; 9 bases agree with TRBD1. Trimming at V came to 5 bases and at J to 0 bases, leaving 2 bases not matched to a gene. Germline CDR1 is SGHNT and CDR2 is YENEEA. The CDR3 totals 15 residues. This chain's CDR3 is CASSEGQGSYNEQFF. In DNA, the CDR3 is TGTGCCAGCAGCGAGGGACAGGGCTCCTACAATGAGCAGTTCTTC.

This chain uses TRBV7-2 with TRBJ2-3; no firm D call. The CDR3 totals 14 residues. Germline V CDR1 and CDR2: SGHTA, FQGNSA. Trimming took off 1 base at V and 2 bases at J, with 7 bases between the two ends. CDR3 in DNA: TGTGCCAGCAGCTTAGAACCTACCACAGATACGCAGTATTTT. Its translation: CASSLEPTTDTQYF.

The V call is TRBV5-4, the J call TRBJ2-3; D remains ambiguous. Trimming cost V 2 bases and J 5 bases, with 3 bases left between them. Per the germline V gene, CDR1 is SGHNT and CDR2 is YYREEE (reference sequence). The CDR3 is 11 amino acids. The CDR3, as DNA: TGTGCCAGCAGCTTCCGAGATACGCAGTATTTT. It is translated as CASSFRDTQYF.

The rearrangement links TRBV10-3 to TRBJ2-7, with D possibly matching TRBD1 (6 bases). V lost 2 bases, J lost 7 bases, and 15 bases lay in between. The CDR3 covers 14 residues. Germline V gene data show CDR1 as ENHRY and CDR2 as SYGVKD. The CDR3, as DNA: TGTGCCATCAGTGAGCCCGCAATTCAGGGGGAGCAGTACTTC. This codes for CAISEPAIQGEQYF.

The chain has TRBV5-4 and TRBJ2-2, with a possible D match to TRBD2 (5 bases). CDR3 length equals 15 residues. Trimming shortened V by 4 bases and J by 3 bases, and 13 bases separated the two germline ends. Germline V CDR1 and CDR2: SGHNT, YYREEE (reference sequence). CDR3 sequence (DNA): TGTGCCAGCAGCCGGACGGACTGGGACACCGGGGAGCTGTTTTTT. It is translated as CASSRTDWDTGELFF.

On this clone itself: A junction end diverges from the germline sequence, so it may reflect a read error. V usage is TRBV7-7 and J usage is TRBJ1-1; unclear D gene. CDR3 size: 14 residues. Per the germline V gene, CDR1 is SSHAT and CDR2 is FNYEAQ (reference sequence). The CDR3 reads CASSLSPLNTEAFF. CDR3 DNA sequence: TGTGCTAGCAGCTTATCTCCTTTGAACACTGAAGCTTTCTTT.

The rearrangement links TRBV25-1 to TRBJ2-2; 7 nucleotides line up with TRBD1. CDR3 length: 14 amino acids. V shed 4 bases and J 4 bases; nucleotides not matched to a gene: 3. CDR1 and CDR2 (germline): MGHDK, SYGVNS. The CDR3 here is CASSAGTATGELFF. For the CDR3, the DNA is TGTGCCAGCAGTGCCGGGACAGCCACCGGGGAGCTGTTTTTT.

As for this clone: The same CDR3 can be traced to other DNA sequences in this sample. This sequence joins TRBV28 and TRBJ1-5, with unresolved D. Germline lookup yields CDR1 MDHEN and CDR2 SYDVKM. V lost 4 bases and J lost 7, with 8 bases in between. CDR3 length: 12 residues. DNA of the CDR3: TGTGCCAGCAGTTCGACTAGGCAGCCCCAGCATTTT. Amino acid sequence: CASSSTRQPQHF.

The chain carries TRBV19 and TRBJ1-2, with TRBD1 identical over 7 bases. The CDR3 consists of 18 residues. The germline V gene encodes CDR1 LNHDA and CDR2 SQIVND (reference sequence). The J segment lost 0 bases and the V segment lost 0 bases, leaving 10 bases of the junction unmatched. CDR3 sequence reads: CASSIDPGRGKANYGYTF. CDR3 nucleotide sequence: TGTGCCAGTAGTATAGATCCCGGCAGGGGGAAAGCTAACTATGGCTACACCTTC.

The chain carries TRBV6-5 and TRBJ1-1; D is perhaps TRBD1 (6 bases). Germline CDR1 and CDR2: MNHEY and SVGAGI. V lost 8 bases to trimming and J lost 4 bases, with 14 bases between them. This CDR3 has 13 amino acids. The CDR3 DNA sequence: TGTGCCAGCGGGACAAATCGGGGCACTGAAGCTTTCTTT. This translates into CASGTNRGTEAFF.

The J gene is TRBJ1-1, the V gene TRBV27; 8 bases map to TRBD1. Germline loops: CDR1 MNHEY, CDR2 SMNVEV (reference sequence). The V gene end was trimmed by 7 bases and the J gene end by 6 bases; junction bases not matched to a gene: 13. The CDR3 loop spans 15 amino acids. CDR3 protein: CASKAAAQGAAEAFF. The CDR3 DNA reads TGTGCCAGCAAGGCGGCGGCCCAGGGGGCAGCTGAAGCTTTCTTT.

Comments on this clone: The junction differs from germline at one of its ends, possibly a read error. The chain couples TRBV7-9 to TRBJ2-2, with D possibly being TRBD1 (6 bases). Germline lookup yields CDR1 SEHNR and CDR2 FQNEAQ (reference sequence). This CDR3 has 14 amino acids. Here the CDR3 DNA reads TGTTCCAGCAGCCACAGGGTCGACACCGGGGAGCTGTTTTTT. Translated: CSSSHRVDTGELFF.

The chain employs TRBV2 and TRBJ1-2; 7 nucleotides match TRBD1. With V trimmed by 6 bases and J by 4 bases, 2 bases remained unmatched. Germline values: CDR1 SNHLY, CDR2 FYNNEI. This CDR3 region has 12 residues. The CDR3 sequence: CASRGDSYGYTF. For the CDR3, the DNA is TGTGCCAGCAGAGGGGACAGCTATGGCTACACCTTC.

The gene calls are TRBV11-2 and TRBJ2-1; D ambiguous. Germline assignment: CDR1 SGHAT and CDR2 FQNNGV. The ends were cut back, 5 bases at V and 8 bases at J, with 16 bases in the middle. The CDR3 spans 14 residues. This CDR3 reads CASSPNGAIYEQFF. The CDR3 bases are TGTGCCAGCAGCCCAAATGGAGCAATCTATGAGCAGTTCTTC.

The rearrangement uses TRBV5-4 and TRBJ2-3, with unresolved D. Looked up from germline, CDR1 is SGHNT and CDR2 is YYREEE (reference sequence). The CDR3 loop spans 13 amino acids. V lost 2 bases to trimming and J lost 1 base, with 5 bases between them. CDR3 amino acids: CASSFVGTDTQYF. CDR3 nucleotide sequence: TGTGCCAGCAGCTTTGTCGGCACAGATACGCAGTATTTT.

The J gene is TRBJ1-3, the V gene TRBV28, with D perhaps matching TRBD1 (5 bases). V dropped 3 bases and J dropped 5 bases, with 11 bases sitting between them. Germline V gene sequence: CDR1 MDHEN, CDR2 SYDVKM. The length of the CDR3 is 14 residues. The CDR3 is CASSLARARNTIYF. The CDR3 nucleotides read TGTGCCAGCAGTTTGGCCAGGGCGAGAAACACCATATATTTT.

The CDR3: CASSPGTGGYNEQFF. The CDR3 DNA sequence: TGCGCCAGCAGCCCCGGGACAGGGGGCTACAATGAGCAGTTCTTC. The chain joins TRBV5-1 to TRBJ2-1, with 11 bases matching TRBD1. This CDR3 region has 15 residues. Germline V gene sequence: CDR1 SGHRS, CDR2 YFSETQ. The V gene end was trimmed by 4 bases and the J gene end by 3 bases; junction bases not matched to a gene: 3.

This clone was seen just once. An end of the junction differs from the germline gene, which may be a read error. The CDR3 here is CAPGRGSSEQYF. CDR3 coding DNA: TGTGCCCCGGGTCGGGGGTCCTCCGAGCAGTACTTC. V is TRBV19 and J is TRBJ2-7, with D possibly being TRBD2 (6 bases). The CDR3 consists of 12 residues. Germline V gives CDR1 LNHDA, CDR2 SQIVND (reference sequence).

Remarks on this clone: Mismatch with germline at one junction end may stem from a read error. The chain joins TRBV7-9 to TRBJ2-7; D is perhaps TRBD1 (5 bases). The CDR3 is 15 amino acids. The germline CDR1 and CDR2 sequences are SEHNR and FQNEAQ (reference sequence). The chain's CDR3 is CSSSLGAGLRTGQYF. CDR3 DNA sequence: TGTTCCAGCAGCTTAGGGGCAGGGTTACGAACGGGGCAGTACTTC.

The chain has TRBV4-2 and TRBJ2-7; D not resolved. V dropped 2 bases and J dropped 0 bases, with 14 bases sitting between them. The V gene's germline CDR1 is LGHNA and CDR2 YNFKEQ. This CDR3 is 16 amino acids long. The CDR3 sequence is CASSQKLTESSYEQYF. The CDR3 region has the DNA TGTGCCAGCAGCCAAAAGCTGACGGAGAGCTCCTACGAGCAGTACTTC.

The chain carries TRBV7-9 and TRBJ1-2, with D possibly matching TRBD1 (6 bases). Germline assignment: CDR1 SEHNR and CDR2 FQNEAQ (reference sequence). Trimming cost V 5 bases and J 8 bases, with 18 bases left between them. The CDR3 spans 14 residues. CDR3 DNA sequence: TGTGCCAGCAGCCCGCCTGTCGACAGGAGAGGCTACACCTTC. Translating gives CASSPPVDRRGYTF.